This T cell receptor beta chain appears in the sequencing data of a study of cytomegalovirus exposure and HLA in healthy donors (dated by TCRdb to about 2017). Concerning the study at large: According to an earlier analysis of 550 to 750 of the donors, about 179 million T cells yielded 90 million to 130 million unique TCR beta sequences and about 280 Gb of sequence data. A later analysis re-analyzed previously published TCR beta repertoires from 666 donors and added high-resolution HLA genotyping to study TCR occurrence patterns. In addition to the first cohort of 650 to 750 subjects, a separate validation cohort of around 110 different subjects was used. An early release covering roughly 640 HLA-typed donors comprised approximately 290 gigabases of sequencing data and tens of millions of unique TCR sequences. An earlier analysis of 587 of the donors applied high-throughput TCR beta sequencing to assess whether each TCR beta V gene segment acted as functional or pseudogenic. Rather than using new phenotypic data, the later analysis identified candidate immune exposures from TCR beta sequences and from how often those sequences occurred across donors. Five DR-DQ haplotypes were handled as single units for association and clustering because linkage in the cohort was strong. A later genetic analysis took genome-wide SNP genotypes for about three fifths of the roughly 670 donors and used that subset as a discovery cohort. Donor age, sex, ethnicity and CMV serostatus were collected together with the repertoire data. HLA typing covered class I and class II loci at four-digit resolution. The study profiled the T cell repertoires of approximately 700 subjects by immunosequencing and related them to cytomegalovirus serostatus. To predict cytomegalovirus infection status, the study brought together high-throughput TCR immunosequencing, statistical association of individual TCRs with disease status, and machine learning. The study aimed to test whether cataloging public T cell receptors could reveal signatures of past pathogen exposure. The number of donors typed differed by locus, with about 629-640 for A, B, C, DRB1 and DQB1, roughly 520 for DQA1, approximately 580 for DPA1, and over 400 for DPB1. All discovery cohort repertoires had been generated on a single sequencing platform. Among the roughly 410 genotyped donors, approximately 77% belonged to the genetic ancestry cluster associated with self-reported Caucasian donors. Across around 400 genotyped donors of the cohort, an average of 235,054 unique TCR beta nucleotide sequences per donor were sequenced, and 15% to 20% of those sequences were non-productive.

General study outcomes and caveats: Correlated functional status among segregating V segments might reflect linkage disequilibrium, but an unknown experimental factor could not be ruled out. Roughly uniform sequencing depth across donors was assumed in presence/absence analyses, although this assumption may not hold. Because some donors lacked HLA typing at each locus, the association tests relied only on the typed subset. The classifier was reported to diagnose cytomegalovirus status with high specificity and sensitivity in both the original and validation cohorts. In a later genetic analysis, a missense DCLRE1C variant was associated with V-gene and J-gene trimming of TCR beta chains, and the association was replicated in an independent cohort. Several of the top co-occurrence clusters appeared to be linked to parvovirus B19, influenza, CMV and Epstein-Barr virus, according to a later analysis. A cluster of highly shared sequence variants was judged likely to represent a technical artifact of the sequencing pipeline. Over 15 rarely observed V segments, including chromosome 9 orphons, were excluded from the earlier analysis of some 590 of the donors because counts were too low. A few of the identified cytomegalovirus-associated TCR beta chains were confirmed in vitro to be specific for cytomegalovirus antigens. In a later analysis, the rate of TCR association differed among HLA loci, with DRB1 alleles having the most associated TCRs and HLA-C alleles having the fewest. The only immune exposure information available for the cohort was CMV serostatus. The study listed over 150 TCR beta chains as associated with cytomegalovirus. In an earlier analysis of about 600 of the donors, most TCR beta V segments appeared in productive rearrangements about 87% or about 30% of the time, broadly matching IMGT annotations. Compared with the roughly 700-donor mean, donors in an Asian-associated ancestry cluster had fewer N-insertions in productive TCRs, according to a later genetic analysis. Most TCR sequences were seen in very few donors, while some public TCRs were found in many individuals. According to a later analysis, most CMV-associated TCR beta chains appeared to be HLA-restricted, and the HLA associations seemed to be driven largely by CMV exposure. A further reported finding was that TCR beta sequences accurately predicted the HLA-A and HLA-B alleles for most subjects in the first cohort. In this cohort, only TCR beta chains were sequenced, and detectable features were limited by the absence of alpha or paired-chain data. The 87-base-pair reads could not distinguish some IMGT-functional V segments, including TRBV6-2 and TRBV6-3, so those segments were excluded. In a later analysis, over 15,000 TCR beta sequences were associated with specific HLA alleles at a false discovery rate of 0.05. The authors suggested that the approach could potentially be generalized to other disease states and immunological phenotypes. Compared with equally common non-associated chains, HLA-associated TCR beta chains in a later analysis were more clonally expanded and had lower generation probabilities. When HLA alleles, especially DR and DQ, strongly co-occurred, TCR associations were difficult to assign to individual alleles.

The cohort was made up of approximately 700 healthy bone marrow donors. At the time of sampling, every cohort member was nominally healthy, though immune exposures that went unrecorded were likely present. The donor was CMV seronegative and was included in the group of a few hundred seronegative cohort members. Each donor provided a peripheral blood sample, and peripheral blood mononuclear cells were used for TCR beta sequencing. Genomic DNA was extracted from the blood cell samples with the Qiagen DNeasy Blood Extraction Kit. The CDR3 starts with the cysteine, ends with the phenylalanine, and has 19 residues. Just CDR3 DNA is preserved here, 57 bases in frame from base 1. Via the germline V gene, CDR1 is SGHNT and CDR2 YENEEA. Clipping removes 5 bases from V and 9 bases from J, with 24 as the unmatched junction base count. In the case of this clone: This receptor's antigen is unknown. Per-nucleotide qualities are absent, and no much larger clonotype sits a single base away.

Libraries were prepared through the immunoSEQ multiplex PCR assay. For the multiplex PCR, a mixture combining 60 forward primers for TCR Vbeta segments and 13 reverse primers for TCR Jbeta segments was used. The CDR3 region of rearranged TCR beta genes was amplified from genomic DNA with a multiplex PCR assay. The amplified TCR beta libraries were sequenced on the Illumina HiSeq System as 87-base-pair reads. As for the authors' bioinformatics: A later analysis tallied 75 million to 95 million unique TCR beta chains across the 640 or so repertoires, and approximately 12 million of those chains were shared by two or more donors. Raw reads were error-corrected and collapsed into unique sequences by a nearest-neighbor algorithm in which closely related sequences were merged to remove PCR and sequencing errors. Alignment of CDR3 sequences to IMGT reference sequences was used to assign V, D and J gene segments. For a sequence to be retained, at least a six-nucleotide match to both a V gene segment and a J gene segment was required. A rearrangement was called productive if the CDR3 had no stop codons and remained in frame with V and J, and every other rearrangement was called non-productive. Following IMGT convention, CDR3 was defined as the stretch from the second conserved V-encoded cysteine up to the conserved J-encoded phenylalanine. The earlier analysis of approximately 590 of the donors excluded any sequence lacking an unambiguous match to a single V gene segment. In an earlier analysis of several hundred of the donors, a V segment was called functional when productive rearrangements were above 56.7%, and segregating when the standard deviation between donors exceeded 5%. A statistical classification framework was built to diagnose cytomegalovirus status from the catalog of TCR beta chain sequences. In a later analysis, TCR nucleotide sequences were compared against IMGT/GENE-DB human TR gene sequences so that V and J genes could be assigned. A later analysis assigned CDR3 sequences and most-parsimonious VDJ recombination scenarios with the TCRdist pipeline. In a later analysis, each TCR beta chain was defined by its CDR3 amino acid sequence together with its V-gene family, and reads lacking a unique V-gene family were excluded. To address suspected cross-contamination and a sequencing artifact, a later analysis removed roughly 640 highly shared, low-generation-probability nucleotide sequences. In a later analysis, a clonal expansion index for each public chain was calculated from normalized within-repertoire ranks of inferred template counts. In a later analysis, generation probabilities were computed using a VDJ recombination model fitted to out-of-frame rearrangements, and the results were checked against IGoR. Hypergeometric tests were used in a later analysis to score TCR-TCR, TCR-HLA and TCR-CMV co-occurrence, with a repertoire-size bias correction applied to the TCR pairs. To estimate false discovery rates, a later analysis permuted the HLA or CMV assignments 20 times. A later analysis grouped co-occurring TCRs with DBSCAN, adding TCRdist sequence similarity when clustering within HLA-allele-positive subsets. Repertoires with fewer than 30,000 or more than 120,000 public chains, plus five repertoires with anomalous nucleotide sharing, were excluded from co-occurrence clustering. TCRdb re-hosts the immuneACCESS table, in-frame sequences only. Its copies lack some clones; in the studies checked, an unresolved V gene accounts for under half of them, and the cause for the rest is not known. The V and J calls and clone size are taken from that table; D and trimming were inferred from the DNA. The sample table holds tens of thousands of clones, of which approximately 75% were seen once. The ten largest clones represent 4.5% to 6% of the sample.

This clonotype was sampled from a woman in her twenties or thirties in good health and CMV-seronegative. Sequencing used PBMCs. Rearrangement joined TRBV11-3 to TRBJ2-1, with TRBD2 identical over 8 junction bases. The CDR3: CASSRYSSGVAGRHGEQFF. The nucleotides read TGTGCCAGCAGCCGATATAGTAGTGGAGTAGCGGGAAGGCATGGTGAGCAGTTCTTC.